This T cell receptor (beta chain) came from a study of early T cells in non-severe SARS-CoV-2 infection. Study observations and caveats: The study's VDJdb matching favored anti-spike CD8 responses and missed private and CD4 specificities.

This clonotype came up many times. Its specificity is not known. The trim removed 7 bases at V and 5 bases at J, leaving 11 bases unmatched. Germline CDR1 DFQATT, CDR2 SNEGSKA (reference sequence). CDR3 length equals 14 residues. TCRdb independently ran MiXCR on the 5' RACE reads; one entry per CDR3 protein. The sample consists of roughly 60,000 distinct CDR3 sequences, roughly 12% of them appearing once. Sequencing was carried out using whole blood. This receptor was obtained from an adult who was a healthcare worker with PCR-confirmed SARS-CoV-2 infection or an uninfected control (not recorded which). The V and J genes are TRBV20-1 and TRBJ1-2; 9 bases fit TRBD1. The CDR3, as DNA: TGCAGTGTGGGACAGGGAGAATTCAGTTATGGCTACACCTTC. Encoded protein: CSVGQGEFSYGYTF.